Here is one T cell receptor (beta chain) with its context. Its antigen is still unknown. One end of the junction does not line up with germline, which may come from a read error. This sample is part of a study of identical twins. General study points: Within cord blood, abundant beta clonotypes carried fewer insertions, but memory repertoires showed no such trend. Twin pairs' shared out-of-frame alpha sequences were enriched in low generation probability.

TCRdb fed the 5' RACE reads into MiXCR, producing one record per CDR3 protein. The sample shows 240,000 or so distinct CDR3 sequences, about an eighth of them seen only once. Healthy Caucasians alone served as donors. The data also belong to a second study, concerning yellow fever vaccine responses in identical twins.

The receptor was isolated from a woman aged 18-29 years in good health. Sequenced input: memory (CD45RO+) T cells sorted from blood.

CDR3 DNA: TGTGCCAGCAGTGAAAAAGCGGACTTGGACTTC. Translation: CASSEKADLDF. The chain employs TRBV25-1 and TRBJ2-7; a weak D match, TRBD2 (5 bases). Germline CDR1 MGHDK, CDR2 SYGVNS. CDR3 length equals 11 residues.